These 27 T cell receptor beta chains share one sample of origin, sequenced in a study of T cells in localized non-small cell lung cancer (dated by TCRdb to 2020 to 2022). Library generation was performed with the immunoSEQ multiplex PCR assay. The clones in this table, taken by TCRdb from immuneACCESS, are in-frame only. Not every clone is retained; where verified, under half of the shortfall comes from an unresolved V gene, and the cause of the rest is unknown. The sample yields 45,000 to 60,000 clones; around 86% were counted once. Around 20% of the sample is held by the ten biggest clonotypes. This specimen consisted of peripheral blood, obtained before any cancer treatment. The receptors shown here come from an older female donor with stage II squamous cell lung carcinoma.

The chain employs TRBV4-3 and TRBJ1-5; D may be TRBD1 (5 bases). Trimming stripped 0 bases from V and 2 bases from J, with 8 bases between. This CDR3 comprises 15 residues. Germline CDR1 and CDR2: LGHNA and YSLEER. As DNA, the CDR3 is TGCGCCAGCAGCCAAGACGGGGGGGGCAATCAGCCCCAGCATTTT. The encoded protein is CASSQDGGGNQPQHF.

The chain couples TRBV4-2 to TRBJ2-1; TRBD2 might be the D (6 bases). The V gene's germline CDR1 is LGHNA and CDR2 YNFKEQ. The V end was cut by 4 bases, the J end by 3 bases, with 13 bases between. The CDR3 is made up of 15 amino acids. CDR3 sequence: CASSPRADYYNEQFF. The CDR3 DNA reads as TGTGCCAGCAGCCCTAGGGCGGACTACTACAATGAGCAGTTCTTC.

V and J are TRBV14 and TRBJ2-1; TRBD2 aligns across 11 bases. The CDR3 loop spans 16 amino acids. Trimming at V came to 0 bases and at J to 5 bases, leaving 3 bases not matched to a gene. Germline V lookup: CDR1 SGHDN, CDR2 FVKESK. The CDR3 protein is CASSQDLAGGHNEQFF. CDR3 coding DNA: TGTGCCAGCAGCCAAGATCTAGCGGGGGGCCACAATGAGCAGTTCTTC.

DNA for the CDR3: TGTGCCAGCAGCTTAGAACAGGGGACCTACGAGCAGTACTTC. Amino acids: CASSLEQGTYEQYF. The J gene is TRBJ2-7, the V gene TRBV11-2, with 7 bases fitting TRBD1. CDR1 is SGHAT and CDR2 is FQNNGV in the germline V gene. The CDR3 sequence is 14 residues long. Trimming at V came to 0 bases and at J to 2 bases, leaving 1 base not matched to a gene.

The chain carries TRBV7-9 and TRBJ1-5; 7 bases align to TRBD1. Per germline, CDR1 SEHNR and CDR2 FQNEAQ (reference sequence). CDR3 size: 14 residues. Unmatched junction bases numbered 9, after V lost 6 bases and J lost 7 bases. CDR3 sequence (DNA): TGTGCCAGCAGTCCCACAGGGGAGGAGCAGCCCCAGCATTTT. The encoded protein is CASSPTGEEQPQHF. Using reference TRBV7-9 and TRBJ1-5 for the parts outside the CDR3, the full variable domain is DTGVSQNPRHKITKRGQNVTFRCDPISEHNRLYWYRQTLGQGPEFLTYFQNEAQLEKSRLLSDRFSAERPKGSFSTLEIQRTEQGDSAMYLCASSPTGEEQPQHFGDGTRLSIL.

As for this clone: A junction boundary mismatches the germline segment, possibly from a read error. This specimen includes other DNA sequences encoding the same CDR3. The chain is built from TRBV7-2 and TRBJ1-1; D might be TRBD1 (6 bases). The CDR3 consists of 15 residues. Germline lookup yields CDR1 SGHTA and CDR2 FQGNSA. The CDR3 region is CASSLVPGQGTEAFF. The DNA for the CDR3 is TGTGCCAGTAGCTTAGTCCCAGGGCAGGGGACTGAAGCTTTCTTT.

The chain combines TRBV12-2 with TRBJ2-1; the table's D gene call, TRBD2, was not cross checked with the DNA. TRBV12-2 is an annotated pseudogene. This CDR3 has 16 amino acids. CDR3 loop: CASRLAGRGALHEQFF. The CDR3 nucleotides are TGTGCAAGTCGCTTAGCCGGGCGGGGGGCCCTCCATGAGCAGTTCTTC.

This clone occurred a few times. The gene calls are TRBV6-6 and TRBJ1-2; 7 bases match TRBD1. The CDR3 loop spans 14 amino acids. Germline V gene data show CDR1 as MNHNY and CDR2 as SVGAGI (reference sequence). Losses at the gene ends were 0 bases for V and 9 bases for J; bases not matched to a gene: 7. The CDR3 region has the DNA TGTGCCAGCAGTTACTCGGACAGGACAAGGAGCTACACCTTC. Encoded protein: CASSYSDRTRSYTF.

The chain combines TRBV11-2 with TRBJ1-4; D unclear. CDR3 length: 14 amino acids. Germline V gene data show CDR1 as SGHAT and CDR2 as FQNNGV. Trimming took off 5 bases at V and 8 bases at J, with 15 bases between the two ends. The CDR3 loop reads CASSPMRVNEKLFF. The CDR3 bases are TGTGCCAGCAGCCCCATGAGGGTGAACGAAAAACTGTTTTTT.

The chain recombines TRBV19 with TRBJ2-6, with D tentatively TRBD1 (5 bases). V was cut by 8 bases and J by 1 base, with 27 bases left in between. The germline V gene encodes CDR1 LNHDA and CDR2 SQIVND (reference sequence). The CDR3 length is 20 residues. In DNA form, the CDR3 reads TGTGCCAGTCAGGGATCCTTTACTCGGCAGGGTCGATCTGGGGCCAACGTCCTGACTTTC. Protein sequence: CASQGSFTRQGRSGANVLTF.

CDR3 sequence: CASTRWGGGGTEAFF. The DNA of the CDR3 is TGTGCCAGCACCCGGTGGGGGGGCGGAGGCACTGAAGCTTTCTTT. The J gene is TRBJ1-1, the V gene TRBV5-6; D perhaps matches TRBD1 (6 bases). V was cut by 6 bases and J by 4 bases, with 19 bases left in between. CDR3 length equals 15 residues. Germline V lookup: CDR1 SGHDT, CDR2 YYEEEE.

The chain links TRBV4-2 to TRBJ1-3, with unresolved D. This CDR3 has 12 residues. V was clipped by 1 base and J by 2 bases, with 0 bases between them. Germline V CDR1 and CDR2: LGHNA, YNFKEQ. CDR3 coding DNA: TGTGCCAGCAGCCAAGCTGGAAACACCATATATTTT. It yields the protein CASSQAGNTIYF.

V and J are TRBV5-4 and TRBJ1-2; D may be TRBD1 (5 bases). V dropped 4 bases and J dropped 7 bases, with 11 bases sitting between them. Per the germline V gene, CDR1 is SGHNT and CDR2 is YYREEE (reference sequence). The CDR3 runs to 12 residues. CDR3 in amino acids: CASSLTEAGYTF. DNA of the CDR3: TGTGCCAGCAGCCTGACAGAGGCTGGCTACACCTTC.

The chain combines TRBV25-1 with TRBJ1-4; perhaps TRBD1 as D (5 bases). Trimming pared 3 bases from V and 2 bases from J, leaving 16 bases between. Germline V CDR1 and CDR2: MGHDK, SYGVNS. CDR3 length equals 17 residues. Written as DNA, the CDR3 is TGTGCCAGCAGTGAGGATCATGGGAGGGGCACTAATGAAAAACTGTTTTTT. This codes for CASSEDHGRGTNEKLFF. Combining the CDR3 with reference TRBV25-1 and TRBJ1-4 gives the whole variable domain EADIYQTPRYLVIGTGKKITLECSQTMGHDKMYWYQQDPGMELHLIHYSYGVNSTEKGDLSSESTVSRIRTEHFPLTLESARPSHTSQYLCASSEDHGRGTNEKLFFGSGTQLSVL.

This clone was recorded once. The J gene is TRBJ2-7, the V gene TRBV7-9; D unclear. This CDR3 is 11 amino acids long. V gave up 5 bases and J gave up 9 bases, with 11 bases separating them. Germline V gene lookup returns CDR1 SEHNR and CDR2 FQNEAQ (reference sequence). The CDR3 loop reads CASSPASGQYF. The CDR3 DNA sequence: TGTGCCAGCAGCCCCGCCAGTGGGCAGTACTTC.

This rearrangement joins TRBV5-5 to TRBJ2-6; a weak D match, TRBD2 (5 bases). Trimming removed 7 bases at V and 0 bases at J, with 8 bases between. Germline V gene lookup returns CDR1 SGHKS and CDR2 YYEKEE (reference sequence). The CDR3 consists of 14 residues. The DNA for the CDR3 is TGTGCCAGCGAAGAGGGCTCTGGGGCCAACGTCCTGACTTTC. Its translation: CASEEGSGANVLTF.

V gene TRBV2 combines with J gene TRBJ2-5; D ambiguous. The CDR3 runs 12 residues. V shed 5 bases and J shed 4 bases, with 8 bases lying between them. The germline CDR1 and CDR2 sequences are SNHLY and FYNNEI. For the CDR3, the DNA is TGTGCCAGCAGTCCACGACTAGAGACCCAGTACTTC. This codes for CASSPRLETQYF. The full variable domain, its missing parts supplied by reference TRBV2 and TRBJ2-5, is EPEVTQTPSHQVTQMGQEVILRCVPISNHLYFYWYRQILGQKVEFLVSFYNNEISEKSEIFDDQFSVERPDGSNFTLKIRSTKLEDSAMYFCASSPRLETQYFGPGTRLLVL.

The rearrangement joins TRBV5-4 to TRBJ2-5, with D possibly being TRBD1 (5 bases). Germline V CDR1 and CDR2: SGHNT, YYREEE (reference sequence). The CDR3 totals 13 residues. The V and J ends lost 3 bases and 0 bases respectively, with 6 bases between them. CDR3 DNA sequence: TGTGCCAGCAGCTCAGGGTACCAAGAGACCCAGTACTTC. Its translation: CASSSGYQETQYF.

V and J are TRBV29-1 and TRBJ2-5, with D perhaps TRBD1 (5 bases). Germline V gene lookup returns CDR1 SQVTM and CDR2 ANQGSEA. The CDR3 has 12 residues. Trimming left V 7 bases short and J 2 bases short, with 11 bases between. Here the CDR3 reads CSGRAGQETQYF. In nucleotides, the CDR3 is TGCAGCGGCAGGGCTGGTCAAGAGACCCAGTACTTC.

This clone was seen only once. The rearrangement uses TRBV27 and TRBJ2-5; D possibly uses TRBD1 or TRBD2 (6 bases each). This CDR3 spans 13 amino acids. Germline CDR1 MNHEY, CDR2 SMNVEV (reference sequence). V lost 8 bases to trimming and J lost 5 bases, with 15 bases between them. CDR3 protein: CASGLLRGETQYF. CDR3 nucleotide sequence: TGTGCCAGCGGACTACTGAGGGGGGAGACCCAGTACTTC.

The V gene is TRBV7-9, the J gene TRBJ1-1; the D gene is possibly TRBD1 (5 bases). The CDR3 contains 15 residues. The V end was cut by 5 bases, the J end by 4 bases, with 17 bases between. Per germline, CDR1 SEHNR and CDR2 FQNEAQ (reference sequence). The CDR3 loop reads CASSPPRGDGTEAFF. CDR3 coding DNA: TGTGCCAGCAGCCCTCCGCGAGGGGATGGCACTGAAGCTTTCTTT.

The chain carries TRBV19 and TRBJ1-5, with 8 bases matching TRBD1. V dropped 6 bases and J dropped 2; count of bases not matched to a gene: 3. The germline V gene has CDR1 LNHDA and CDR2 SQIVND (reference sequence). This CDR3 comprises 14 residues. The CDR3 nucleotides are TGTGCCAGTAGGCAGGGGGCGGGCAATCAGCCCCAGCATTTT. This gives the protein CASRQGAGNQPQHF. Full variable domain (rest looked up from reference TRBV19 and TRBJ1-5): DGGITQSPKYLFRKEGQNVTLSCEQNLNHDAMYWYRQDPGQGLRLIYYSQIVNDFQKGDIAEGYSVSREKKESFPLTVTSAQKNPTAFYLCASRQGAGNQPQHFGDGTRLSIL.

The chain is built from TRBV29-1 and TRBJ2-5, with D possibly matching TRBD1 (7 bases). Trimming left V 7 bases short and J 5 bases short, with 17 bases between. The CDR3 consists of 13 residues. Germline V lookup: CDR1 SQVTM, CDR2 ANQGSEA. The CDR3 nucleotides are TGCAGCGCCGAGGGGGCAGGGAGGGAGACCCAGTACTTC. This codes for CSAEGAGRETQYF. Using reference TRBV29-1 and TRBJ2-5 for the parts outside the CDR3, the full variable domain is SAVISQKPSRDICQRGTSLTIQCQVDSQVTMMFWYRQQPGQSLTLIATANQGSEATYESGFVIDKFPISRPNLTFSTLTVSNMSPEDSSIYLCSAEGAGRETQYFGPGTRLLVL.

The V and J genes are TRBV18 and TRBJ2-7, with D unresolved. The CDR3 has 17 residues. The V and J ends lost 0 bases and 1 base respectively, with 16 bases between them. The germline V gene encodes CDR1 KGHSH and CDR2 LQKENI. CDR3 region: CASSPPTSETLSYEQYF. CDR3 nucleotides: TGTGCCAGCTCACCACCGACCAGCGAGACCCTATCCTACGAGCAGTACTTC. Together with reference TRBV18 and TRBJ2-7, the CDR3 gives the full variable domain: NAGVMQNPRHLVRRRGQEARLRCSPMKGHSHVYWYRQLPEEGLKFMVYLQKENIIDESGMPKERFSAEFPKEGPSILRIQQVVRGDSAAYFCASSPPTSETLSYEQYFGPGTRLTVT.

The chain carries TRBV7-8 and TRBJ2-5; 7 nucleotides match TRBD1. Germline V CDR1 and CDR2: SGHVS, FQNEAQ. Trimming removed 3 bases from V and 5 bases from J; junction bases left unmatched: 9. This CDR3 region has 15 residues. This CDR3 is CASSFNRGPSETQYF. The CDR3 nucleotides read TGTGCCAGCAGCTTTAACAGGGGCCCCTCGGAGACCCAGTACTTC.

This clone was seen a few times. The V call is TRBV7-7, the J call TRBJ2-5; D tentatively reads TRBD1 or TRBD2 (6 bases each). Germline-derived CDR1 and CDR2 are SSHAT and FNYEAQ (reference sequence). The CDR3 totals 13 residues. For the CDR3, the DNA is TGTGCTAGCGGACCGGGACACAAAGAGACCCAGTACTTC. This translates into CASGPGHKETQYF.

This chain uses TRBV4-3 with TRBJ2-7; 8 nucleotides align to TRBD1. The trim removed 4 bases at V and 3 bases at J, leaving 8 bases unmatched. This CDR3 spans 15 amino acids. The germline CDR1 and CDR2 sequences are LGHNA and YSLEER. CDR3 protein: CASSRLGQAYYEQYF. The CDR3 nucleotides are TGCGCCAGCAGCCGACTGGGACAGGCCTACTACGAGCAGTACTTC.